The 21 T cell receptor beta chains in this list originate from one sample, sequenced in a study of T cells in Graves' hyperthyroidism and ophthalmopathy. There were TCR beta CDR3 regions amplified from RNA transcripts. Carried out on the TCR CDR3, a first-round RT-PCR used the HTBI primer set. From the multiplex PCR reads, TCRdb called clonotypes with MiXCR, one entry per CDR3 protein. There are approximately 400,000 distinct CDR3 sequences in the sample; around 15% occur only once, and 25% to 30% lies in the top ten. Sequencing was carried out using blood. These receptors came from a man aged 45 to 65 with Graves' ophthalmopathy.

This CDR3 reads CATAGTGNSNQPQHF. The CDR3 nucleotides are TGTGCCACCGCCGGGACGGGGAATAGCAATCAGCCCCAGCATTTT. The chain joins TRBV6-1 to TRBJ1-5; possibly TRBD1 for D (5 bases). The V end lost 10 bases, the J end lost 0 bases, and 16 bases lay between the germline ends. Germline CDR1 reads MNHNS; CDR2 reads SASEGT. The CDR3 length is 15 residues.

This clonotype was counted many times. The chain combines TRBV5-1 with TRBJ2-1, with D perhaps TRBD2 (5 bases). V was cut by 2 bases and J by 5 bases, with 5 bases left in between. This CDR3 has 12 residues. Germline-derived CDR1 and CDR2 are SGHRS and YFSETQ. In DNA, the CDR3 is TGCGCCAGCAGCTTTAGCGACAATGAGCAGTTCTTC. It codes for CASSFSDNEQFF.

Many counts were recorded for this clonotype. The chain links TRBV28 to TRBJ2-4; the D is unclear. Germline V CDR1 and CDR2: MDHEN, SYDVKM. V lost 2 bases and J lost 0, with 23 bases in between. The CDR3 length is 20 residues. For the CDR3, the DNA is TGTGCCAGCAGTTTACCCAGACCGAGCACTCATTCTATAGCCAAAAACATTCAGTACTTC. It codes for CASSLPRPSTHSIAKNIQYF.

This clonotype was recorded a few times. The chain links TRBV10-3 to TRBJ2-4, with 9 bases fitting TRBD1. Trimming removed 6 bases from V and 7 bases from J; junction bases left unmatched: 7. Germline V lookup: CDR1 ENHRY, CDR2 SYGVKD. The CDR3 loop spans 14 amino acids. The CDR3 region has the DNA TGTGCCATCAGGGGACAGGGCCTGTTTAACATTCAGTACTTC. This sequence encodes CAIRGQGLFNIQYF.

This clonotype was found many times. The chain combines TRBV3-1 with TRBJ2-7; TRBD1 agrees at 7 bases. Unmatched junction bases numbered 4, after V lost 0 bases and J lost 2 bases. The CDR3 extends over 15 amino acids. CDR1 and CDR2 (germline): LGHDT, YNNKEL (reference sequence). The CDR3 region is CASSQDPQGTYEQYF. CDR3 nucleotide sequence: TGTGCCAGCAGCCAAGATCCACAGGGGACCTACGAGCAGTACTTC.

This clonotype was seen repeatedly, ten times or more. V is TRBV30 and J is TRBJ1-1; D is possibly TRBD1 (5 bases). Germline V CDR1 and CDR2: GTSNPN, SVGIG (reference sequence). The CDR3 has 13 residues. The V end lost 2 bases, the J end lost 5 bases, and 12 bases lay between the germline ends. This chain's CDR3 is CAWSLTRETEAFF. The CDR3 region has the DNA TGTGCCTGGAGTCTAACCAGGGAGACTGAAGCTTTCTTT. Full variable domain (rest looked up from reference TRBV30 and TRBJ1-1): SQTIHQWPATLVQPVGSPLSLECTVEGTSNPNLYWYRQAAGRGLQLLFYSVGIGQISSEVPQNLSASRPQDRQFILSSKKLLLSDSGFYLCAWSLTRETEAFFGQGTRLTVV.

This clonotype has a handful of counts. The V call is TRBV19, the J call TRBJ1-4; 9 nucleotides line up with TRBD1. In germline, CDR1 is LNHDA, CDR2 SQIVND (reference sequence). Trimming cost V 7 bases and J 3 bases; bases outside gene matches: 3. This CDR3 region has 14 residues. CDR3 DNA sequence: TGTGCCAGTAAAACAGGGGGCCCTAATGAAAAACTGTTTTTT. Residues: CASKTGGPNEKLFF.

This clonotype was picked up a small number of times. Here the CDR3 DNA reads TGCGCCAGCAGGACTGAGCCGGGCGAGCAGTACTTC. Protein sequence: CASRTEPGEQYF. The chain combines TRBV10-2 with TRBJ2-7, with unresolved D. Germline V gene sequence: CDR1 WSHSY, CDR2 SAAADI. Trimming removed 6 bases at V and 6 bases at J, with 12 bases between. The CDR3 consists of 12 residues.

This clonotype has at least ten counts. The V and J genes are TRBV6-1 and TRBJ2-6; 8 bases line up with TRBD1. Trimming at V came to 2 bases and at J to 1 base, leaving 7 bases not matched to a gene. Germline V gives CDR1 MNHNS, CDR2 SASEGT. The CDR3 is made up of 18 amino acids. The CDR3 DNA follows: TGTGCCAGCAGTGAAATCGTGCAGGGGGCTTCTGGGGCCAACGTCCTGACTTTC. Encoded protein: CASSEIVQGASGANVLTF.

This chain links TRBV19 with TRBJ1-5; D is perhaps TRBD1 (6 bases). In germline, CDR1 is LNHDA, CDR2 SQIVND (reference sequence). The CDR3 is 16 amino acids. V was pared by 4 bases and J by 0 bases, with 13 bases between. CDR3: CASSTTGTRSNQPQHF. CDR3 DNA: TGTGCCAGTAGTACAACCGGGACACGTAGCAATCAGCCCCAGCATTTT.

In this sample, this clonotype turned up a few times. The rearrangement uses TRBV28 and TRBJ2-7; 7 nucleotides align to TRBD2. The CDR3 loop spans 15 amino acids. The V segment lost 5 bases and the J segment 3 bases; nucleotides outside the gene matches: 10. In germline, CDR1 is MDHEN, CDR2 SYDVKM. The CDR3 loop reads CASSPSGLGGYEQYF. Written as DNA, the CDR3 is TGTGCCAGCAGTCCCTCCGGACTAGGCGGCTACGAGCAGTACTTC.

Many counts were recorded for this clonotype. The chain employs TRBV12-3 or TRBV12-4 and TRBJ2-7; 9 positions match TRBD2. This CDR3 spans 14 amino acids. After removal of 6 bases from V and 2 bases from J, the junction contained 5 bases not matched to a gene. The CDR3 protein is CASRLTSGPYEQYF. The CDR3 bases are TGTGCCAGCAGATTGACTAGCGGACCCTACGAGCAGTACTTC.

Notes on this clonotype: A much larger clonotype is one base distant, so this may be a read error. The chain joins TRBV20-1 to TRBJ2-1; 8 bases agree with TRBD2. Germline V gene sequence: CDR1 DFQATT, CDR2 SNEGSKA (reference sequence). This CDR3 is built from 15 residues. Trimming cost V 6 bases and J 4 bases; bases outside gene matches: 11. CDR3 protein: CSASSSGKPYNEQFF. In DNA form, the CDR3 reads TGCAGTGCGAGCAGTAGCGGGAAACCTTACAATGAGCAGTTCTTC.

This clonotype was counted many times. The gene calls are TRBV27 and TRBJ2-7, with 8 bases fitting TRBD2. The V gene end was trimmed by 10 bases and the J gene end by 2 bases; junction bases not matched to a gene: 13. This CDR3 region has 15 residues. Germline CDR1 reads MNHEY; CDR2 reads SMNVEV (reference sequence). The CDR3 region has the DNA TGTGCCAACTCCGTCGGCGGGAGGCCGGCCTACGAGCAGTACTTC. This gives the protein CANSVGGRPAYEQYF.

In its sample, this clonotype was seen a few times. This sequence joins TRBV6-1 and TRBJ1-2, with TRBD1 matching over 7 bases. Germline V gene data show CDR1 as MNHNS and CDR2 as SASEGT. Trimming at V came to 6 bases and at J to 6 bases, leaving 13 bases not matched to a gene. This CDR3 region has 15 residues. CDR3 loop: CASREPGGGYNGYTF. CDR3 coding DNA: TGTGCCAGCAGAGAACCGGGAGGGGGCTATAATGGCTACACCTTC.

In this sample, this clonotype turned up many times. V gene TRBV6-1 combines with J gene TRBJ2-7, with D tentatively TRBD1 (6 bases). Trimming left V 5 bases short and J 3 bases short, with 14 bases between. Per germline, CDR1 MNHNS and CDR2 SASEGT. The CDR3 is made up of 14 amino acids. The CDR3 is CASSPGTLHYEQYF. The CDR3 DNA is TGTGCCAGCAGTCCTGGGACACTCCACTACGAGCAGTACTTC.

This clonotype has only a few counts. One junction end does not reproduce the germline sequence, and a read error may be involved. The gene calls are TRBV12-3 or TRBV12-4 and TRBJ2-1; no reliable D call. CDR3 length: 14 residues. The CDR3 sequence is CTSSWTLTSNEQFF. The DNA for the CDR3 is TGTACCAGCAGTTGGACCCTAACAAGCAATGAGCAGTTCTTC.

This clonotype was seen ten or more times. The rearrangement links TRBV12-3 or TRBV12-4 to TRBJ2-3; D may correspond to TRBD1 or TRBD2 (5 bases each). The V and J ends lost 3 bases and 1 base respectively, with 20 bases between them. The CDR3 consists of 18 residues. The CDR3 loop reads CASSLGQGGLHGTDTQYF. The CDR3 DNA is TGTGCCAGCAGTTTGGGTCAGGGCGGACTCCACGGCACAGATACGCAGTATTTT.

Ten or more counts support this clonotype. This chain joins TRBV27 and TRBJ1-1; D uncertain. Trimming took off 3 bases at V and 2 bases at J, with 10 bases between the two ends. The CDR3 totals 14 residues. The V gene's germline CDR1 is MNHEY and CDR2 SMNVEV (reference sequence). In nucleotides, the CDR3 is TGTGCCAGCAGTTTGTCGCGGTATAACACTGAAGCTTTCTTT. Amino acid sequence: CASSLSRYNTEAFF.

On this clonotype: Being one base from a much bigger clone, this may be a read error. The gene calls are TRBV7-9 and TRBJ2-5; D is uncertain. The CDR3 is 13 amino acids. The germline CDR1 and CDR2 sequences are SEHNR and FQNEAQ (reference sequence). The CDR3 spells CANSVMAEETQYF. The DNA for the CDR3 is TGTGCCAACAGCGTAATGGCAGAAGAGACCCAGTACTTC. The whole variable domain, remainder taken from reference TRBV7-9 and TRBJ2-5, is DTGVSQNPRHKITKRGQNVTFRCDPISEHNRLYWYRQTLGQGPEFLTYFQNEAQLEKSRLLSDRFSAERPKGSFSTLEIQRTEQGDSAMYLCANSVMAEETQYFGPGTRLLVL.

CDR3: CSVYRVSNEQFF. In nucleotides, the CDR3 is TGCAGCGTGTACAGGGTATCCAATGAGCAGTTCTTC. The J gene is TRBJ2-1, the V gene TRBV29-1; possibly TRBD1 for D (6 bases). The V end lost 6 bases, the J end lost 6 bases, and 12 bases lay between the germline ends. Per the germline V gene, CDR1 is SQVTM and CDR2 is ANQGSEA. The CDR3 totals 12 residues.